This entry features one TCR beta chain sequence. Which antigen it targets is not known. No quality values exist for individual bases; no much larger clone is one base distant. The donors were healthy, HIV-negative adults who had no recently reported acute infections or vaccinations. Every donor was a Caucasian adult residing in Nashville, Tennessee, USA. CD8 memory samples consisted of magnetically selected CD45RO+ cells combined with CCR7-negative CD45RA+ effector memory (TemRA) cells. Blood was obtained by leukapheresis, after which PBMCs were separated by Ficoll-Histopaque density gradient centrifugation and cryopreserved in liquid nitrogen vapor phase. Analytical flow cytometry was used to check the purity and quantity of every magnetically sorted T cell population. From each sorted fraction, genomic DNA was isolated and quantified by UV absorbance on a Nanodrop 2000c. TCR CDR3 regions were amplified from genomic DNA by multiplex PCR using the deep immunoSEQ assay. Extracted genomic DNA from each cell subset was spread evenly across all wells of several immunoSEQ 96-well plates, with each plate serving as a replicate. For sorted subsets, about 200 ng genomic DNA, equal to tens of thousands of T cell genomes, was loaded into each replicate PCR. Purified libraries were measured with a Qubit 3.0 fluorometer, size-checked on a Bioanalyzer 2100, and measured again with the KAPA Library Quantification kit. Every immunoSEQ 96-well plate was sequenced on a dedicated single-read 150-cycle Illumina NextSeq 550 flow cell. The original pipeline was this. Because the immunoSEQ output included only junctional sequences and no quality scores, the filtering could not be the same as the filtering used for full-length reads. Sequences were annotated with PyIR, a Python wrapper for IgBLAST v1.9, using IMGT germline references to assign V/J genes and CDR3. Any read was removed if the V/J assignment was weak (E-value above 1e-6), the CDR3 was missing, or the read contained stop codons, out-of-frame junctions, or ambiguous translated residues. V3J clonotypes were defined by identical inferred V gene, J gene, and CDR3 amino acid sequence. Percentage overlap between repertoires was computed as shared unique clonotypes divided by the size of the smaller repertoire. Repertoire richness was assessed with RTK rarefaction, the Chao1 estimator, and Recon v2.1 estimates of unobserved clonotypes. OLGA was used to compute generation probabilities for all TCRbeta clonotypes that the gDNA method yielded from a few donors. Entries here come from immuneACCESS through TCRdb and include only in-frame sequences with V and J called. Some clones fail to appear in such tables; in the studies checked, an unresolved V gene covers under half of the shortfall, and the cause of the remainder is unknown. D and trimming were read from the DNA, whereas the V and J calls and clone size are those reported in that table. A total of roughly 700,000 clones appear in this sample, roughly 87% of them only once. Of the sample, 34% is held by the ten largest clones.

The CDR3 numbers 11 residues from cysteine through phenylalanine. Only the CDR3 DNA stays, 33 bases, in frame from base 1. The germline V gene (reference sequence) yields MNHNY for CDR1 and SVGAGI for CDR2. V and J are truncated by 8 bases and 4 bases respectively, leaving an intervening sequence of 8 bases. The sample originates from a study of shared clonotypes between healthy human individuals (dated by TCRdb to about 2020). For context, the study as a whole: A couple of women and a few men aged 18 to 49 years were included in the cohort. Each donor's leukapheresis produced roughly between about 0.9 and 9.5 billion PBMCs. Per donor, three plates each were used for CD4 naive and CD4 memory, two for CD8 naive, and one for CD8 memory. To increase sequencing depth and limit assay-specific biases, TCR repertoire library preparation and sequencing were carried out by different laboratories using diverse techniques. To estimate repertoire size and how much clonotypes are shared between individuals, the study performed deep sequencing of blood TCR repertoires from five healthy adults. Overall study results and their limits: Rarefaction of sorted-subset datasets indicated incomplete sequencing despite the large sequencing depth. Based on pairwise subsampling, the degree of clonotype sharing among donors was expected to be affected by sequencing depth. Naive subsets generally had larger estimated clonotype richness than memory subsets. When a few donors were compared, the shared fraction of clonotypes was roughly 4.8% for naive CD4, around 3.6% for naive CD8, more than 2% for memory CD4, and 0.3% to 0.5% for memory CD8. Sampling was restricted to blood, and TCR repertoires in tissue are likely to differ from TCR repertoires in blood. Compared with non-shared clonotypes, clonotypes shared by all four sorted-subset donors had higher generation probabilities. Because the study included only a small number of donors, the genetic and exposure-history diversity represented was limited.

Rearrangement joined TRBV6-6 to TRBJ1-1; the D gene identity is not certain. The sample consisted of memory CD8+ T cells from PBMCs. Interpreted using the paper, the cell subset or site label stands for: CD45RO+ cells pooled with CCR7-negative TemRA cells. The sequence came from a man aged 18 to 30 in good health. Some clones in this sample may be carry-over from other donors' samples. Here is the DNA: TGTGCCAGCGAATTCGGCACTGAAGCTTTCTTT. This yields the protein CASEFGTEAFF.